The clone carrying this T cell receptor beta chain came up a few times. Its antigen remains unidentified. The data originate from a study of T cells in Graves' hyperthyroidism and ophthalmopathy. Overall study findings and caveats: Ophthalmopathy was predicted by the model a median of 6.5 months ahead of onset.

CDR1 KGHSH and CDR2 LQKENI come from the germline V gene. Trimming left V 0 bases short and J 1 base short, with 6 bases between. CDR3 size: 14 residues. RNA transcripts provided the source from which TCR beta CDR3 regions were amplified. The HTBI primer set served for first-round RT-PCR of the TCR CDR3. TCRdb used MiXCR to reprocess the multiplex PCR reads, holding one entry per CDR3 protein. The data contain some 420,000 distinct CDR3 sequences, approximately 13% of them seen just once; the ten biggest clones take up 5.3%. The sample comprised blood. This clonotype originated in a woman between 18 and 29 years old with Graves' hyperthyroidism. The rearrangement links TRBV18 to TRBJ2-5; no reliable D call. CDR3 nucleotides: TGTGCCAGCTCACCACCGGCGACCCAAGAGACCCAGTACTTC. Amino acid sequence: CASSPPATQETQYF.